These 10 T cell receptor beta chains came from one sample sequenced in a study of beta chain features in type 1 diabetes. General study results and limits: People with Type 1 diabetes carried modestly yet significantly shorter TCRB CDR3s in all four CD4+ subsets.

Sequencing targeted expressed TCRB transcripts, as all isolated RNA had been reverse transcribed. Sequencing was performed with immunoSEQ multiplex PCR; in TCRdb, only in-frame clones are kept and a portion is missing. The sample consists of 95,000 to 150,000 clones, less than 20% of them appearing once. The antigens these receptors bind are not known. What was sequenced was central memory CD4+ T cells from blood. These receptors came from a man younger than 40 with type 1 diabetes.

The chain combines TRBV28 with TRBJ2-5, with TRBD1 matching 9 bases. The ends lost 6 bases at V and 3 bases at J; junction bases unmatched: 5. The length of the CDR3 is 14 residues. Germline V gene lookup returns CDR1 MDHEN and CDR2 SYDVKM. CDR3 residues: CASSPGQGEETQYF. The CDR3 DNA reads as TGTGCCAGCAGCCCGGGACAGGGTGAAGAGACCCAGTACTTC.

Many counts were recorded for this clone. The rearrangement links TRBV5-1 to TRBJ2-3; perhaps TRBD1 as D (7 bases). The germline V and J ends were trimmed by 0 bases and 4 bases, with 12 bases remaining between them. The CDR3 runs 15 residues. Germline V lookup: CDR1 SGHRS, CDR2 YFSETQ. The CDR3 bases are TGCGCCAGCAGCTTGGCAGGGGGGCCATCAGATACGCAGTATTTT. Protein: CASSLAGGPSDTQYF.

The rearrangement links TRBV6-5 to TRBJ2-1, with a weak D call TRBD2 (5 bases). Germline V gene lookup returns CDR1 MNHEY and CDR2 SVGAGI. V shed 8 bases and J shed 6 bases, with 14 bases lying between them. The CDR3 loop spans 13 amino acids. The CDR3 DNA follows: TGTGCCAGCCGAGCCTACGAGGGCAATGAGCAGTTCTTC. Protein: CASRAYEGNEQFF.

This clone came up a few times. The chain's CDR3 is CASSGQGNEGGYTF. CDR3 DNA sequence: TGTGCCAGCAGCGGACAGGGAAACGAGGGTGGCTACACCTTC. The rearrangement joins TRBV2 to TRBJ1-2; 8 nucleotides align to TRBD1. The CDR3 length is 14 residues. Trimming cost V 6 bases and J 7 bases; bases outside gene matches: 10. Germline loops: CDR1 SNHLY, CDR2 FYNNEI.

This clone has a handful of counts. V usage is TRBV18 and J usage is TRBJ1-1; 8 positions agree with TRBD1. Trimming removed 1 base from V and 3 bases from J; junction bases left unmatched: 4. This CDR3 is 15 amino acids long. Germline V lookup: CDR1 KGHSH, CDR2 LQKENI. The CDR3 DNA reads TGTGCCAGCTCACCACAGGACAGGGTCGACACTGAAGCTTTCTTT. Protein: CASSPQDRVDTEAFF.

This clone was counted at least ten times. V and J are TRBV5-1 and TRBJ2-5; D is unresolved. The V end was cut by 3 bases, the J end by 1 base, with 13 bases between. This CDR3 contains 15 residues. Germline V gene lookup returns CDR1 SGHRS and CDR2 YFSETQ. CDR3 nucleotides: TGCGCCAGCAGCTCACACAGCGAACCCCAAGAGACCCAGTACTTC. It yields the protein CASSSHSEPQETQYF.

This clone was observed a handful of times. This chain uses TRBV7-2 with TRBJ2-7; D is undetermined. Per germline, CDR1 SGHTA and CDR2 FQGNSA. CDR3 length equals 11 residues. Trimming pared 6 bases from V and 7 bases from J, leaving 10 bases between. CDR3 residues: CASRTTLEQYF. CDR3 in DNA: TGTGCCAGCAGGACGACGCTAGAGCAGTACTTC.

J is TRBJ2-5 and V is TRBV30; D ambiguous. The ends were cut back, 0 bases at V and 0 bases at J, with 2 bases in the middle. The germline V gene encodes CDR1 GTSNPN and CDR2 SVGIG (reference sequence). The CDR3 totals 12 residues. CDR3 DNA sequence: TGTGCCTGGAGTGTAGACCAAGAGACCCAGTACTTC. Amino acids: CAWSVDQETQYF.

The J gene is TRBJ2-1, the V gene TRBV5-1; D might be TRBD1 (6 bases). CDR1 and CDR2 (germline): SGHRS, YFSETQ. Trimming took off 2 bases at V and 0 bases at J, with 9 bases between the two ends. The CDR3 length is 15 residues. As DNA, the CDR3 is TGCGCCAGCAGCTTACAGGGCCTCTCCTACAATGAGCAGTTCTTC. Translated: CASSLQGLSYNEQFF. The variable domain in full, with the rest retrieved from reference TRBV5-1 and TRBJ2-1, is KAGVTQTPRYLIKTRGQQVTLSCSPISGHRSVSWYQQTPGQGLQFLFEYFSETQRNKGNFPGRFSGRQFSNSRSEMNVSTLELGDSALYLCASSLQGLSYNEQFFGPGTRLTVL.

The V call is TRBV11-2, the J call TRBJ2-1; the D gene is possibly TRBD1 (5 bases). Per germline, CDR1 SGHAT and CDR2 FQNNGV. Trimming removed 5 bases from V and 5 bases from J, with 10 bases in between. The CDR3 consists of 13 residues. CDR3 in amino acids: CASSVDTHNEQFF. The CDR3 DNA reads TGTGCCAGCAGCGTGGACACCCACAATGAGCAGTTCTTC.